This TCR beta chain came from a study of T cell responses to AZD1222 COVID-19 vaccine. General study results and limits: Spike was spanned by vaccine-associated CD4 TCRs, with dominance at 160-218 and 743-854. Mostly white British, mostly female donors; authors suggested clonal diversity may be underestimated. Unmutated variant regions are reportedly the target of nearly half of TCRs that are spike-specific.

Worth noting for this clone: Its antigen is as yet unknown.

Trimming removed 5 bases at V and 7 bases at J, with 14 bases between. Germline loops: CDR1 MNHEY, CDR2 SMNVEV (reference sequence). The CDR3 contains 13 residues. TCRdb's copy holds only in-frame clones and misses some; the assay was immunoSEQ multiplex PCR. Of roughly 180,000 clones listed, 94% are singletons. The analysis combined second doses at about 4 or about 12 weeks. The chain combines TRBV27 with TRBJ1-2; D possibly corresponds to TRBD1 (6 bases). The clonotype originates from an adult who received the AZD1222 COVID-19 vaccine. The source was peripheral blood, collected 28 days after the second AZD1222 dose. The CDR3 spells CASSPRTDSGYTF. The CDR3 DNA follows: TGTGCCAGCAGTCCCCGGACAGATTCTGGCTACACCTTC.